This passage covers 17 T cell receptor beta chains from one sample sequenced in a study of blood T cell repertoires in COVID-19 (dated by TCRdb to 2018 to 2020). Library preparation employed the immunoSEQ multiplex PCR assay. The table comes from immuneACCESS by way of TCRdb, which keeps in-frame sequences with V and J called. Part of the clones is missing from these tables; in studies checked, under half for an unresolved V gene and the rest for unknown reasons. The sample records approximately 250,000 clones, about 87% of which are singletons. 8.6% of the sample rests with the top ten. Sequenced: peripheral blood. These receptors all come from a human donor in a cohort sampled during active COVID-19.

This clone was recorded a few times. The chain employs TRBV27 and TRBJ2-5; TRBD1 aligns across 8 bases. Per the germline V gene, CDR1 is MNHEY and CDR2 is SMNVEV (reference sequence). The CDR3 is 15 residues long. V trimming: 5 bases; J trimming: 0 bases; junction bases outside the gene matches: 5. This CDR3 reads CASSTRTGNQETQYF. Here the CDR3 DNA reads TGTGCCAGCAGTACCCGGACAGGGAACCAAGAGACCCAGTACTTC.

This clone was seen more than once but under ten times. For the CDR3, the DNA is TGTGCCAGCAGTGACCGTGATCAGCCCCAGCATTTT. It codes for CASSDRDQPQHF. The rearrangement joins TRBV6-1 to TRBJ1-5, with D unclear. The CDR3 runs 12 residues. Trimming removed 3 bases from V and 5 bases from J, with 5 bases in between. CDR1 and CDR2 from the germline V gene are MNHNS and SASEGT.

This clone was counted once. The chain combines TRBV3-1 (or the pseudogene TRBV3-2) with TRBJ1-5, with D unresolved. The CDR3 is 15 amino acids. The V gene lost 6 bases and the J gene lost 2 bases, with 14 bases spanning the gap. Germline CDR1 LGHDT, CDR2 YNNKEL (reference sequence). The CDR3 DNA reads TGTGCCAGCAGGGGCGGTGGCGGGGGCAATCAGCCCCAGCATTTT. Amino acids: CASRGGGGGNQPQHF.

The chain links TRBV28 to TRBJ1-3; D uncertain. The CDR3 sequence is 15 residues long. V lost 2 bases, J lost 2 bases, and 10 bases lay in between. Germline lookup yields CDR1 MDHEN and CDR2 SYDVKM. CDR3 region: CASSLRGSPGNTIYF. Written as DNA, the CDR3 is TGTGCCAGCAGTTTACGGGGAAGCCCTGGAAACACCATATATTTT.

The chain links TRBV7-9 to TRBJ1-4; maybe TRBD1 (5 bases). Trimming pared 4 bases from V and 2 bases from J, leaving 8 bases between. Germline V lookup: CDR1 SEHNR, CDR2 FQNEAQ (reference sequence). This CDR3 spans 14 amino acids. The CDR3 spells CASSSQVTNEKLFF. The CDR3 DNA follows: TGTGCCAGCAGCTCACAGGTCACTAATGAAAAACTGTTTTTT.

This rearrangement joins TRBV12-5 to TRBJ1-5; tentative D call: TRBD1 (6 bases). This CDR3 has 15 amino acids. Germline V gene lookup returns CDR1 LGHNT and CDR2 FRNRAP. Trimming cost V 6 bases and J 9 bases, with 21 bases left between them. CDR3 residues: CASGPLEGGVWPQHF. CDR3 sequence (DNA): TGTGCTAGTGGCCCCCTAGAAGGGGGAGTATGGCCCCAGCATTTT. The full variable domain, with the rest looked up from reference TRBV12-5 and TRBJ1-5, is DARVTQTPRHKVTEMGQEVTMRCQPILGHNTVFWYRQTMMQGLELLAYFRNRAPLDDSGMPKDRFSAEMPDATLATLKIQPSEPRDSAVYFCASGPLEGGVWPQHFGDGTRLSIL.

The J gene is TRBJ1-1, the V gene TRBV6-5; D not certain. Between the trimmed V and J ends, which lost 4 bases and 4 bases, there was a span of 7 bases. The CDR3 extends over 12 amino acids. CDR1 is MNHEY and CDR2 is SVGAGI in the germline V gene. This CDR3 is CASSSGSTEAFF. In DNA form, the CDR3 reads TGTGCCAGCAGTTCGGGGAGCACTGAAGCTTTCTTT.

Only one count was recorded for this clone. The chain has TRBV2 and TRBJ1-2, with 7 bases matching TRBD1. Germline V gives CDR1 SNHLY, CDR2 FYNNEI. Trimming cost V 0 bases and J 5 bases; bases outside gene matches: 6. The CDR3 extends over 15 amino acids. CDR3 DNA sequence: TGTGCCAGCAGTGAAGCAGGGGGCGCGTTTTATGGCTACACCTTC. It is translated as CASSEAGGAFYGYTF.

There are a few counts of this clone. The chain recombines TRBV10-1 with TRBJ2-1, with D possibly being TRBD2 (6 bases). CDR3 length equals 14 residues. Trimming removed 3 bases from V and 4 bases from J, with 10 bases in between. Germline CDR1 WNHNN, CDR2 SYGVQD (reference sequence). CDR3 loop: CASSENRGYNEQFF. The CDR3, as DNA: TGCGCCAGCAGTGAAAATCGGGGGTACAATGAGCAGTTCTTC.

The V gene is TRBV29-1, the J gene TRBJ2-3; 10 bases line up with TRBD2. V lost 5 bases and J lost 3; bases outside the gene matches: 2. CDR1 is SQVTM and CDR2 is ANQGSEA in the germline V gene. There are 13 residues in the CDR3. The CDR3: CSVPSGRTDTQYF. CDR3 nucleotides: TGCAGCGTTCCTAGCGGGAGAACAGATACGCAGTATTTT.

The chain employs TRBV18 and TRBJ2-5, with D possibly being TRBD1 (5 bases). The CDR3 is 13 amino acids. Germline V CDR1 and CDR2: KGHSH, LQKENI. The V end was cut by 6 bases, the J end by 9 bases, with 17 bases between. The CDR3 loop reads CASSQSVGRAQYF. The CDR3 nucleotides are TGTGCCAGCTCCCAGAGCGTTGGCAGGGCCCAGTACTTC.

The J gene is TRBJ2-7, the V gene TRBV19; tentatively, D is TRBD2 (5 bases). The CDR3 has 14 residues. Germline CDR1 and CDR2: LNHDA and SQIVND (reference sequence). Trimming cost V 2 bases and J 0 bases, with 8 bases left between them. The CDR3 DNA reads TGTGCCAGTAGTATACCCGGGGTCTCCTACGAGCAGTACTTC. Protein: CASSIPGVSYEQYF.

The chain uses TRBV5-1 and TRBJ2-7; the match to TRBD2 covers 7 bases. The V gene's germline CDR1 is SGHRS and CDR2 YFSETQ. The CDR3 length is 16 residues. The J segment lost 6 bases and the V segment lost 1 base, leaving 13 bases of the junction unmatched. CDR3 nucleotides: TGCGCCAGCAGCTTGTCGGGAGGCTCTGGGAATGGCGAGCAGTACTTC. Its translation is CASSLSGGSGNGEQYF.

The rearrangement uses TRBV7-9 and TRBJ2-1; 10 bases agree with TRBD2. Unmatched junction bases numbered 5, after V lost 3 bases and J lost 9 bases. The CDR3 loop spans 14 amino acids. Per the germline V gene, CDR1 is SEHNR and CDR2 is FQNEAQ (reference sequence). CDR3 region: CASSFSSSGGEQFF. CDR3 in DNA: TGTGCCAGCAGCTTTTCATCTAGCGGGGGTGAGCAGTTCTTC.

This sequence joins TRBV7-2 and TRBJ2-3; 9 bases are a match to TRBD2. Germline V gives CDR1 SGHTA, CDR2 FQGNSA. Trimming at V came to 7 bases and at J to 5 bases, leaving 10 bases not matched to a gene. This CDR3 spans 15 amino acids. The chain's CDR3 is CASTPIAGVRDTQYF. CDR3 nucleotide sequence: TGTGCCAGCACCCCGATAGCGGGAGTTAGAGATACGCAGTATTTT.

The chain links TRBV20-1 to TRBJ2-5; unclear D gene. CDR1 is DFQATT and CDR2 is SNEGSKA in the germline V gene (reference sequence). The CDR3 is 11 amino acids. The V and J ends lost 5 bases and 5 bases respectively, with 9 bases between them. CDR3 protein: CSAAATETQYF. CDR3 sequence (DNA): TGCAGTGCTGCAGCGACGGAGACCCAGTACTTC.

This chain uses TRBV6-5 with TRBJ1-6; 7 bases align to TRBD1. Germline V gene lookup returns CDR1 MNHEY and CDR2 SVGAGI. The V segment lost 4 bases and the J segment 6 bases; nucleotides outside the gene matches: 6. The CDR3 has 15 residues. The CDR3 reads CASSFLDRVNSPLHF. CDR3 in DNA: TGTGCCAGCAGTTTCCTAGACAGGGTTAATTCACCCCTCCACTTT.